This T cell receptor beta chain was recorded in a study of blood T cell repertoires in COVID-19. Assay: immunoSEQ multiplex PCR; the TCRdb copy retains only in-frame clones and omits some. The table has fewer than 500,000 clones, about 90% seen once. CDR3 length equals 18 residues. The ends lost 3 bases at V and 3 bases at J; junction bases unmatched: 17. Germline CDR1 and CDR2: LGHDT and YNNKEL (reference sequence). This clone has a handful of counts. The clonotype originates from a woman aged 18 to 35 with acute COVID-19. Specimen: PBMCs or T cells enriched from blood (not recorded which). This sequence joins TRBV3-1 (or the pseudogene TRBV3-2) and TRBJ2-7; 7 bases map to TRBD2. CDR3 coding DNA: TGTGCCAGCAGCCATTGGGAAAGTTCGAGCGGGGCATTCTACGAGCAGTACTTC. Amino acids: CASSHWESSSGAFYEQYF.